This TCR beta chain appears in the sequencing data of a study of T cell responses to AZD1222 COVID-19 vaccine (dated by TCRdb to about 2021). The study in broad terms: AZD1222 recipients with second doses at about 4 weeks or about 12 weeks were pooled, because spike-specific TCR depth and breadth did not differ between schedules. TCR sequencing covered fewer than 250 trial participants: 200 to 220 given two doses of AZD1222 and 26 given two doses of MenACWY control vaccine. Trial participants were enrolled into age subgroups of 18-55, 56-69 and 70-plus years, which contained about 150, 28 and 57 TCR-sequenced participants, respectively. General conclusions and limits of the study: Only five or six AZD1222 recipients were SARS-CoV-2 seropositive at baseline, limiting conclusions about previously exposed vaccinees. The vaccine-associated CD4 TCRs covered the entire spike protein, and the dominant responses fell in regions 160-218 and 743-854. Participants were mostly white British, with more females than males. The authors suggested clonal diversity may have been underestimated. Reportedly, close to half of the unique spike-specific TCRs recognized epitopes lying outside the regions that are mutated in the B.1.351 and B.1.1.7 variants. The 56-69-year group was small, and its depth increase did not reach significance, likely because of low power. Spike-specific TCR breadth and depth rose significantly after two AZD1222 doses compared with day 0 and with MenACWY recipients. No day 14 peak-response samples were available, so repertoires were characterized only after the peak T cell response.

The germline V gene sets CDR1 to SGHAT and CDR2 to FQNNGV. The CDR3, cysteine through phenylalanine, is 16 amino acids long. The only DNA kept is the CDR3, 48 bases in frame from the first base. The germline V end is reduced by 2 bases and the J end by 3 bases; junction bases left unmatched: 4. The time point label, read with the paper, signifies: baseline before first vaccination. The vaccinee samples were drawn from two UK trials, COV001 and COV002, one of which was a single-blind randomized controlled phase 2/3 trial testing AZD1222 (ChAdOx1 nCoV-19) in healthy adults. For TCRbeta chain sequencing, PBMC samples from trial participants were taken at day 0 and at day 28 after the second dose. The CDR3 regions of human TCRbeta chains were subjected to immunosequencing. The study's processing was this. Repertoire TCRs were matched against a reference library of SARS-CoV-2-specific TCRs generated with the MIRA antigen-specificity platform. Breadth was defined as the fraction of unique TCRs that were SARS-CoV-2-associated, and depth was defined as the fraction of total T cells that were SARS-CoV-2-associated. Using the MIRA data, each spike-specific TCR was assigned both to the spike region to which the TCR was reactive and to a CD4 or CD8 class. Log10-transformed breadth and depth values were compared by one-way ANOVA with Sidak's multiple comparisons tests. The table comes from immuneACCESS by way of TCRdb, which keeps in-frame sequences with V and J called. Part of the clones is missing from these tables; in studies checked, under half for an unresolved V gene and the rest for unknown reasons. The V and J calls and clone size were taken over from that table, and D and trimming were inferred from the DNA. The sample records over 45,000 clones, approximately 83% of which are singletons. Over 15% of the sample is taken by the ten largest.

On this clone: The antigen it binds to is not known. Per-nucleotide qualities are absent, and no much larger clonotype sits a single base away.

The chain joins TRBV11-2 to TRBJ2-1; 10 bases in between match TRBD2. This receptor was identified in an adult in good health. The source material was peripheral blood, sampled on day 0 of AZD1222 vaccination. The DNA sequence is TGTGCCAGCAGCTTAAGGCTAGCGGGAGTCTACAATGAGCAGTTCTTC. It encodes CASSLRLAGVYNEQFF.